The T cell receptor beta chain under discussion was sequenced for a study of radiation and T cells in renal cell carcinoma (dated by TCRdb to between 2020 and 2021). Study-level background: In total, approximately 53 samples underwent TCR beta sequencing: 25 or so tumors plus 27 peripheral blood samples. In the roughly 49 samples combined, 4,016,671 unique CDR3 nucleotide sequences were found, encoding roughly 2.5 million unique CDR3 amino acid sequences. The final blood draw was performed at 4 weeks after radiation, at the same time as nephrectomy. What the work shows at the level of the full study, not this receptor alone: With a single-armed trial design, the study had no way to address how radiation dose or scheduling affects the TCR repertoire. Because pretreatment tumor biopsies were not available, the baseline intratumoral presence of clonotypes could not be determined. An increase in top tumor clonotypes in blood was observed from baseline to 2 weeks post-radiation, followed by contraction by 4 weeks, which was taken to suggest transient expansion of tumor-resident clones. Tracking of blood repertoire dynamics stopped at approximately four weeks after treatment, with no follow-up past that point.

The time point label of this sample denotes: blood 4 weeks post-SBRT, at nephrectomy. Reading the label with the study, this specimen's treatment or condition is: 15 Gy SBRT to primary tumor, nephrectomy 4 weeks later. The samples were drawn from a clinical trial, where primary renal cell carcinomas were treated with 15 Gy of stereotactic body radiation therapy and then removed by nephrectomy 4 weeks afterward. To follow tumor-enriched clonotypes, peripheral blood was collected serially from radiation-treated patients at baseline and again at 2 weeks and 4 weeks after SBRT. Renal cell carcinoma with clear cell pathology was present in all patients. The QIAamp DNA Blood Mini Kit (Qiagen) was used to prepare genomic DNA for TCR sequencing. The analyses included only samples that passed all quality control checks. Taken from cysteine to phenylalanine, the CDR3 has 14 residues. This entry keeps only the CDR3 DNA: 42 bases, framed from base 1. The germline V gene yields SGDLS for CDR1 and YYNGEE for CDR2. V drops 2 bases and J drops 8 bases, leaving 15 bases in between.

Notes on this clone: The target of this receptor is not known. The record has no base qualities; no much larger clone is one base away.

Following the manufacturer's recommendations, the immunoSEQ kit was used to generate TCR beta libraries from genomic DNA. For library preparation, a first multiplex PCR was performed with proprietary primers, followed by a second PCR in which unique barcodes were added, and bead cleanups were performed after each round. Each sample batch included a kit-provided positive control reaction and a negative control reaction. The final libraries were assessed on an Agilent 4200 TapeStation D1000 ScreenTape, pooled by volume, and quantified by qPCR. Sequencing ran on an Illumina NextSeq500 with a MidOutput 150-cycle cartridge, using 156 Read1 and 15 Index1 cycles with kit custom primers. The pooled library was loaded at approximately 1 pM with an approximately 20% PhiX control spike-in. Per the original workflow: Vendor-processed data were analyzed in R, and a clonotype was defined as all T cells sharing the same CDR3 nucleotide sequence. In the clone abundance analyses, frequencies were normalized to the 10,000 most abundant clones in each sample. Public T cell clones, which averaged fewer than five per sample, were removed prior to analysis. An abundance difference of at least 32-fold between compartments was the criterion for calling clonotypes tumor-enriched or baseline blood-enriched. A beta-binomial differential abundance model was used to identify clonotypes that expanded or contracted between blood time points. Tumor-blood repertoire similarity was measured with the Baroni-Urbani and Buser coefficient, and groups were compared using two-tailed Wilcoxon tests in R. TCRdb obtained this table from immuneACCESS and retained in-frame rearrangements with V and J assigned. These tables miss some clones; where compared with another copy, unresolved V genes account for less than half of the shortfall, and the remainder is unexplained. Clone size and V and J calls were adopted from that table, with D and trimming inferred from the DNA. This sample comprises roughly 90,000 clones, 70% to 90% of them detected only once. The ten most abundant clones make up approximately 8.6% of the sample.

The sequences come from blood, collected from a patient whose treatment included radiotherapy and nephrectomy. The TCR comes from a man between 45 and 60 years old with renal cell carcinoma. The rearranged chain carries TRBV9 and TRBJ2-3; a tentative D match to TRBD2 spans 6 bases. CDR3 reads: CASSVSSDAGTQYF. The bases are TGTGCCAGCAGCGTCTCTAGCGATGCAGGTACGCAGTATTTT.